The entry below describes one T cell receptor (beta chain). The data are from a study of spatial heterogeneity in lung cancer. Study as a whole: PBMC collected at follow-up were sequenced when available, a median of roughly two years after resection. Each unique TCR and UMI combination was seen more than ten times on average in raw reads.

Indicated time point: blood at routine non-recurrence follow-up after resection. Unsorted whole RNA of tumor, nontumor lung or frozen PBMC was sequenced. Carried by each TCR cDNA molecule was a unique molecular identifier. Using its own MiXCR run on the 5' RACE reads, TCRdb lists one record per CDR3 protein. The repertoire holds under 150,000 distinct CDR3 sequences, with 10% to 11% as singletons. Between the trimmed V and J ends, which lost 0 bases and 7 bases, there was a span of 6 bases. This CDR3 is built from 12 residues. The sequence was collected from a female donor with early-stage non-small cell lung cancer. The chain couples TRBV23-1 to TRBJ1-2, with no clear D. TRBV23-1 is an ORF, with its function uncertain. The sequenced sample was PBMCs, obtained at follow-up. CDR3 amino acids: CASSQSTCGYTF. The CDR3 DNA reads TGCGCCAGCAGTCAATCAACATGTGGCTACACCTTC.